This TCR beta chain is drawn from a study of OX40 agonist ivuxolimab in advanced cancers. Study background: Dose-escalation patients suffered from hepatocellular carcinoma, melanoma, renal cell or head and neck cancer. Aged roughly 23 to 79 with a mean of approximately 57 years, they were around 83% male. Allowance was made for prior anti-PD-1, anti-PD-L1 or anti-CTLA-4 therapy, and approximately 41% had some. Study-level points and caveats: The study observed clonal expansion of CD4+ and CD8+ blood T cells by week 6 at 0.1 to 3.0 mg/kg.

The data were produced by immunoSEQ multiplex PCR, yet TCRdb's version contains in-frame clones alone and is incomplete. This sample has over 75,000 clones; roughly 93% occur once, and the top ten carry 0.3% to 0.4%. Note on this clone: Its antigen is unidentified.

The sequence was collected from an adult with an advanced solid tumor such as melanoma, head and neck, liver or kidney cancer. The source was CD4+ or CD8+ T cells sorted from blood, collected in a trial of the OX40 agonist ivuxolimab.

Here the CDR3 DNA reads TGTGCCAGCAGCTTATTATGGGCGTCTGGAAACACCATATATTTT. This gives the protein CASSLLWASGNTIYF. The gene calls are TRBV7-2 and TRBJ1-3; no reliable D call. The V end was cut by 2 bases, the J end by 1 base, with 9 bases between. CDR1 is SGHTA and CDR2 is FQGNSA in the germline V gene. The CDR3 runs 15 residues.